The entry below describes one TCR beta chain. Its specificity is not known. The sample is drawn from a study of blood T cells in healthy people across ages. General study findings and limits: TCR beta diversity was tightly associated with the proportion of naive T cells. No one knew whether donors had CMV, which possibly confounded expanded clonotype changes. Any conclusive comparison of naive versus antigen-experienced cells was prevented by using unsorted PBMCs.

Staff drew around 10 milliliters of peripheral blood from each donor. A J-beta primer mix and a sample-barcoded 5' primer were used in a second PCR of roughly 6 to 11 cycles. TCRdb re-called the 5' RACE reads with MiXCR, one entry per CDR3 protein. Of about 1.8 million distinct CDR3 sequences detected, about 50% appear once; the ten largest clones hold 2% to 2.5%. This CDR3 has 16 residues. The ends were cut back, 3 bases at V and 6 bases at J, with 19 bases in the middle. CDR1 is MGHRA, CDR2 YSYEKL, per germline. The sample comprised blood. The receptor was isolated from a woman in her forties in good health. This chain links TRBV4-1 with TRBJ2-3, with a weak D call TRBD1 (9 bases). The CDR3 nucleotides read TGCGCCAGCAGCCAGGACAGGGGACGCGGGGGGGATACGCAGTATTTT. This gives the protein CASSQDRGRGGDTQYF.